This is a list of T cell receptor beta chains from one sample in a study of shared clonotypes between healthy human individuals. Sequenced by immunoSEQ multiplex PCR; TCRdb stores in-frame clones only, minus some. The sample shows a few million clones, 85% to 95% of them seen only once. Sample: naive CD4+ T cells from PBMCs. All receptors come from a man aged 18-30 years in good health. Some clones in this sample may be carry-over from other donors' samples. CDR3s include the opening cysteine and the closing phenylalanine or tryptophan. D genes are given only for firm matches. The size of a clone is reported for some rows only, either as once, few or many, or as a class for expanded clones.

D	J	size	V	DNA	CDR3
NA	TRBJ2-7	NA	TRBV27	TGTGCCAGCAGTTTACGTGGCATCACCCCTGGCTACGAGCAGTACTTC	CASSLRGITPGYEQYF
NA	TRBJ2-5	once	TRBV28	TGTGCCAGCAGGGCGGGGCTCTTTCGACGCCAAGAGACCCAGTACTTC	CASRAGLFRRQETQYF
TRBD2	TRBJ2-3	NA	TRBV5-1	TGCGCCAGCAGCTTGACAGCGGGAGGAACAGATACGCAGTATTTT	CASSLTAGGTDTQYF
NA	TRBJ2-3	NA	TRBV7-3	TGTGCCAGCAGCTTACTAAACTCAGATACGCAGTATTTT	CASSLLNSDTQYF
TRBD1	TRBJ1-5	NA	TRBV27	TGTGCCAGCTCCGGGACAGGGGGTCAGCCCCAGCATTTT	CASSGTGGQPQHF
NA	TRBJ1-1	NA	TRBV19	TGTGCCAGTAGTGTCGGCAGGGGCACTGAAGCTTTCTTT	CASSVGRGTEAFF
NA	TRBJ2-3	NA	TRBV10-3	TGTGCCATCAGTGATTGGGCAACTAGCACAGATACGCAGTATTTT	CAISDWATSTDTQYF
NA	TRBJ2-7	NA	TRBV6-1	TGTGCCAGCAGTGAAGTTGCCGAGTCCGAGCAGTACTTC	CASSEVAESEQYF
TRBD2	TRBJ2-7	NA	TRBV4-1	TGCGCCAGCAGCCAATTACTAGCGCTGACCTACGAGCAGTACTTC	CASSQLLALTYEQYF
TRBD1	TRBJ1-4	NA	TRBV28	TGTGCCAGCAGTTCGTCCGGTCGGGGACAGGGGGCGGAAAAACTGTTTTTT	CASSSSGRGQGAEKLFF
NA	TRBJ1-1	NA	TRBV19	TGTGCCAGTAGTTGGGGACACCTTGAAGCTTTCTTT	CASSWGHLEAFF
NA	TRBJ2-7	NA	TRBV11-2	TGTGCCAGCAGCTTAGATCACTCGGCAGGGGACGAGCAGTACTTC	CASSLDHSAGDEQYF
NA	TRBJ1-1	few	TRBV29-1	TGCAGCGTTGAGAACTCCGGCCAAAACACTGAAGCTTTCTTT	CSVENSGQNTEAFF
NA	TRBJ2-6	NA	TRBV6-4	TGTGCCAGCAGTGACTCGAACTCTGGGGCCAACGTCCTGACTTTC	CASSDSNSGANVLTF
NA	TRBJ2-5	NA	TRBV5-1	TGCGCCAGCAGCTTAACAGGGAACAAAGAGACCCAGTACTTC	CASSLTGNKETQYF
NA	TRBJ1-2	NA	TRBV7-9	TGTGCCAGCAGCTCAGACAGTTTTGGAGGTCGGGGCTACACCTTC	CASSSDSFGGRGYTF
TRBD2	TRBJ2-1	NA	TRBV9	TGTGCCAGCAGCGGTAGCGGGAACCGGGACAATGAGCAGTTCTTC	CASSGSGNRDNEQFF
TRBD1	TRBJ2-7	NA	TRBV28	TGTGCCAGCAGTGACAGGGGAAGAGACGAGCAGTACTTC	CASSDRGRDEQYF
TRBD2	TRBJ2-1	NA	TRBV7-3	TGTGCCAGCAGCTTGGGACTAGTAGGGTATGAGCAGTTCTTC	CASSLGLVGYEQFF
TRBD2	TRBJ2-3	NA	TRBV28	TGTGCCAGCAGCGCTAGCGGCAGCACAGGAACGCAGTATTTT	CASSASGSTGTQYF
NA	TRBJ1-1	few	TRBV28	TGTGCCAGCAGTCCGCAATCCTTTGAAGCTTTCTTT	CASSPQSFEAFF
NA	TRBJ1-6	once	TRBV7-2	TGTGCCAGCAGCTTAGCGATCGGGACCGCTAATTCACCCCTCCACTTT	CASSLAIGTANSPLHF
NA	TRBJ2-5	NA	TRBV27	TGTGCCAGCAGTTCACGGACTCCTGGGGAGACCCAGTACTTC	CASSSRTPGETQYF
TRBD2	TRBJ2-7	NA	TRBV5-1	TGCGCCAGCAGCTTCGGACTAGGCGACTACGAGCAGTACTTC	CASSFGLGDYEQYF
NA	TRBJ1-1	NA	TRBV28	TGTGCCAGCCCTCCTTTACAGCCCACCCTGAACACTGAAGCTTTCTTT	CASPPLQPTLNTEAFF
NA	TRBJ2-2	NA	TRBV18	TGTGCCAGCTCACCAGGGACGCCCGTGGGGTCCGGGGAGCTGTTTTTT	CASSPGTPVGSGELFF
NA	TRBJ1-5	NA	TRBV2	TGTGCCAGCACGCGACTACAGGGTTCTCAGCCCCAGCATTTT	CASTRLQGSQPQHF
NA	TRBJ2-7	once	TRBV7-8	TGTGCCAGCAGCGGTCCCGAGCAGTACTTC	CASSGPEQYF
NA	TRBJ2-2	NA	TRBV9	TGTGCCAGCACCCGTAGTAGGACGGTGAACACCGGGGAGCTGTTTTTT	CASTRSRTVNTGELFF
NA	TRBJ2-1	NA	TRBV9	TGTGCCAGCAGCCTCCGGACGGCTGAGCAGTTCTTC	CASSLRTAEQFF
NA	TRBJ1-4	NA	TRBV18	TGTGCCAGCTCAGAGACAGCGACTAATGAAAAACTGTTTTTT	CASSETATNEKLFF
NA	TRBJ2-1	NA	TRBV9	TGTGCCAGCAGCGTAGAAACTACCGGATTCTCCTACAATGAGCAGTTCTTC	CASSVETTGFSYNEQFF
NA	TRBJ1-5	NA	TRBV5-5	TGTGCCCTATCATATATACCCCTTTTGGGTCAGCCCCAGCATTTT	CALSYIPLLGQPQHF
NA	TRBJ2-7	NA	TRBV7-3	TGTGCCAGCAGCTTAAGGGCGGGGAAGGTCTACGAGCAGTACTTC	CASSLRAGKVYEQYF
NA	TRBJ2-1	NA	TRBV10-3	TGTGCCACCAGAGGAGGGTCGAGCTACAATGAGCAGTTCTTC	CATRGGSSYNEQFF
TRBD1	TRBJ1-5	NA	TRBV19	TGTGCCAGTAAACCTGGGGACAGGCTCAATCAGCCCCAGCATTTT	CASKPGDRLNQPQHF
TRBD2	TRBJ2-1	NA	TRBV7-9	TGTGCCAGCAGCCCCGCGGGACTAGCACCCAATGAGCAGTTCTTC	CASSPAGLAPNEQFF
NA	TRBJ2-2	NA	TRBV7-8	TGTGCCAGCAGCTTAGGATTTTCGGCGGCGGTCACCGGGGAGCTGTTTTTT	CASSLGFSAAVTGELFF
NA	TRBJ2-7	NA	TRBV10-3	TGTGCCATCAGTGAGCCACCACAGGGTGGGGAGCAGTACTTC	CAISEPPQGGEQYF
NA	TRBJ2-7	once	TRBV9	TGTGCCAGCAGCGTAGATCAGGGCCCCTACGAGCAGTACTTC	CASSVDQGPYEQYF
NA	TRBJ2-5	NA	TRBV23-1	TGCGCCAACACGACTGGGAGAGACTTCAACTTTTCAGAGACCCAGTACTTC	CANTTGRDFNFSETQYF
NA	TRBJ2-3	NA	TRBV18	TGTGCCAGCTGCCCTCCTAGCACAGATACGCAGTATTTT	CASCPPSTDTQYF
NA	TRBJ1-4	NA	TRBV6-5	TGTGCCAGCCGGGACATTAATGAAAAACTGTTTTTT	CASRDINEKLFF
TRBD1	TRBJ1-2	NA	TRBV5-1	TGCGCCAGCAGCTTGGCCTCTCGGGGCAGACAGGGCAACTATGGCTACACCTTC	CASSLASRGRQGNYGYTF
NA	TRBJ1-5	NA	TRBV28	TGTGCCAGCAGTTCCCTCCTTTCGGGGTTTAGCAATCAGCCCCAGCATTTT	CASSSLLSGFSNQPQHF
NA	TRBJ2-1	once	TRBV7-7	TGTGCCAGCAGCTTAAACGGGCTAGCAAATGAGCAGTTCTTC	CASSLNGLANEQFF
TRBD2	TRBJ2-4	NA	TRBV28	TGTGCCAGCAGCCGTAGCGGGGTTGGGGCGGACATTCAGTACTTC	CASSRSGVGADIQYF
TRBD1	TRBJ2-7	NA	TRBV10-3	TGTGCCATCAGCACCACAGGGGTCGAGCAGTACTTC	CAISTTGVEQYF
TRBD2	TRBJ2-7	NA	TRBV28	TGTGCCAGCAGTTTATTGCTCGGGCTAGCGGACTCCTACGAGCAGTACTTC	CASSLLLGLADSYEQYF
NA	TRBJ2-3	NA	TRBV29-1	TGCAGCGTCTCCCCCCGGCTCACAGATACGCAGTATTTT	CSVSPRLTDTQYF
NA	TRBJ2-1	NA	TRBV9	TGTGCCAGCAGTCGAGTGAGCTCCTACAATGAGCAGTTCTTC	CASSRVSSYNEQFF
NA	TRBJ1-4	NA	TRBV9	TGTGCCAGCAGGGACTCCGCCAGTGAAAAACTGTTTTTT	CASRDSASEKLFF
TRBD1	TRBJ1-1	NA	TRBV29-1	TGCAGCGTTGAAGAGAGTAGGCAGGGGGCGCGGGGCACTGAAGCTTTCTTT	CSVEESRQGARGTEAFF
TRBD2	TRBJ2-7	few	TRBV5-1	TGCGCCAGCAGCTTTCTAGCGGGAGAAAACCACGAGCAGTACTTC	CASSFLAGENHEQYF
NA	TRBJ2-6	NA	TRBV15	TGTGCCACCAGCGTGGGACGGAACTCTGGGGCCAACGTCCTGACTTTC	CATSVGRNSGANVLTF
TRBD2	TRBJ2-3	NA	TRBV7-3	TGTGCCAGCAGCTTAAGTCCAGCGGGAGTTGTGGATACGCAGTATTTT	CASSLSPAGVVDTQYF
TRBD2	TRBJ2-1	NA	TRBV7-9	TGTGCCAGCAGCTTAGGGCTAGCGGGAGTGTACAATGAGCAGTTCTTC	CASSLGLAGVYNEQFF
TRBD1	TRBJ2-7	NA	TRBV9	TGTGCCAGCAGCGGGACAGGGGTGGGCGAGCAGTACTTC	CASSGTGVGEQYF
NA	TRBJ2-2	NA	TRBV7-9	TGTGCCAGCAGCCTCATCCGGTACAGGGAGCACACCGGGGAGCTGTTTTTT	CASSLIRYREHTGELFF
NA	TRBJ2-1	NA	TRBV6-5	TGTGCCAGCAGAGGCCAAACCTATGAGCAGTTCTTC	CASRGQTYEQFF